The clone carrying this T cell receptor (beta chain) appeared many times. The data were taken from a study of T cells in Graves' hyperthyroidism and ophthalmopathy. CDR1 is PRHDT, CDR2 FYEKMQ, per germline (reference sequence). The CDR3 loop spans 16 amino acids. Trimming removed 1 base from V and 1 base from J; junction bases left unmatched: 3. Using RNA transcripts as the source, TCR beta CDR3 regions were amplified. RT-PCR in the first round (using the HTBI primer set) targeted the TCR CDR3. From the multiplex PCR reads, TCRdb called clonotypes with MiXCR, one entry per CDR3 protein. The table records about 500,000 distinct CDR3 sequences, 16% of them present only once.

The receptor was isolated from a woman between 18 and 29 years old with Graves' hyperthyroidism. The material sequenced was blood. The chain couples TRBV13 to TRBJ1-5; 8 bases map to TRBD1. CDR3: CASSLAGGGSNQPQHF. DNA of the CDR3: TGTGCCAGCAGCTTAGCAGGGGGCGGAAGCAATCAGCCCCAGCATTTT. The complete variable domain, with remaining parts taken from reference TRBV13 and TRBJ1-5, reads AAGVIQSPRHLIKEKRETATLKCYPIPRHDTVYWYQQGPGQDPQFLISFYEKMQSDKGSIPDRFSAQQFSDYHSELNMSSLELGDSALYFCASSLAGGGSNQPQHFGDGTRLSIL.